Listed here are 10 T cell receptor beta chains from one sample, sequenced in a study of cytomegalovirus exposure and HLA in healthy donors. PCR was performed using 60 Vbeta and 13 Jbeta primers. This table comes from immunoSEQ multiplex PCR, and its TCRdb copy is limited to in-frame clones, with some not included. Counted here are 90,000 to 150,000 clones, 70% to 85% occurring once; the ten biggest clones make up less than 5.5%. The sequenced sample was PBMCs. Source of these receptors: a man in his forties or fifties in good health and CMV-seropositive.

The gene calls are TRBV2 and TRBJ1-4, with TRBD1 as a possible D gene (5 bases). CDR3 length: 14 residues. Germline lookup yields CDR1 SNHLY and CDR2 FYNNEI. With 5 bases removed from V and 8 bases from J, the gap between germline ends came to 15 bases. The CDR3 spells CASSPGRGIEKLFF. In DNA form, the CDR3 reads TGTGCCAGCAGTCCCGGACGGGGGATCGAAAAACTGTTTTTT.

The CDR3 DNA reads as TGTGCCAGCAGTGTCTCAACCGGGACAGGGTTCTCTGGGACCCAGTACTTC. Its translation is CASSVSTGTGFSGTQYF. The rearrangement uses TRBV6-1 and TRBJ2-5, with TRBD1 matching 9 bases. Germline V gene lookup returns CDR1 MNHNS and CDR2 SASEGT. J was trimmed by 7 bases and V by 4 bases; bases with no gene match: 16. The CDR3 loop spans 17 amino acids.

The rearrangement links TRBV7-2 to TRBJ2-5; TRBD2 matches 9 bases. V shed 8 bases and J 5 bases; nucleotides not matched to a gene: 15. CDR3 length equals 16 residues. The germline V gene has CDR1 SGHTA and CDR2 FQGNSA. Written as DNA, the CDR3 is TGTGCCAGCTGCAAGCAGGCGGGAGGGCCAAGGGAGACCCAGTACTTC. It codes for CASCKQAGGPRETQYF.

This sequence joins TRBV18 and TRBJ2-2, with TRBD2 matching 9 bases. The germline CDR1 and CDR2 sequences are KGHSH and LQKENI. CDR3 length: 17 residues. The V segment lost 1 base and the J segment 4 bases; nucleotides outside the gene matches: 7. As DNA, the CDR3 is TGTGCCAGCTCACCACGGGATTCAGCGGGGGGCACCGGGGAGCTGTTTTTT. It specifies CASSPRDSAGGTGELFF.

The genes are TRBV6-1 and TRBJ1-5, with 12 bases lining up with TRBD1. This CDR3 spans 15 amino acids. The germline CDR1 and CDR2 sequences are MNHNS and SASEGT. The V segment lost 4 bases and the J segment 6 bases; nucleotides outside the gene matches: 4. CDR3 nucleotide sequence: TGTGCCAGCAGTGCGGGGACAGGGGGCCCTCAGCCCCAGCATTTT. Protein product: CASSAGTGGPQPQHF.

J is TRBJ2-1 and V is TRBV18; TRBD2 might be the D (6 bases). Germline V gene data show CDR1 as KGHSH and CDR2 as LQKENI. This CDR3 has 16 residues. V shed 2 bases and J shed 8 bases, with 19 bases lying between them. Written as DNA, the CDR3 is TGTGCCAGCTCACCATTTGAGGGAGGCCAGCGGGATGAGCAGTTCTTC. This codes for CASSPFEGGQRDEQFF.

The gene calls are TRBV5-1 and TRBJ1-1, with D perhaps matching TRBD1 (6 bases). The CDR3 extends over 14 amino acids. Trimming shortened V by 2 bases and J by 3 bases, and 11 bases separated the two germline ends. CDR1 and CDR2 (germline): SGHRS, YFSETQ. The CDR3 sequence is CASSFRGGDTEAFF. The CDR3 DNA follows: TGCGCCAGCAGCTTCAGGGGTGGGGACACTGAAGCTTTCTTT.

The chain employs TRBV11-3 and TRBJ2-1; D perhaps matches TRBD2 (6 bases). V dropped 5 bases and J dropped 8 bases, with 16 bases sitting between them. The CDR3 sequence is 14 residues long. CDR1 is SGHNT and CDR2 is YENEEA in the germline V gene. This CDR3 reads CASSHSGPADEQFF. CDR3 DNA sequence: TGTGCCAGCAGCCATAGCGGCCCCGCGGATGAGCAGTTCTTC. Complete variable domain (other parts from reference TRBV11-3 and TRBJ2-1): EAGVVQSPRYKIIEKKQPVAFWCNPISGHNTLYWYLQNLGQGPELLIRYENEEAVDDSQLPKDRFSAERLKGVDSTLKIQPAELGDSAVYLCASSHSGPADEQFFGPGTRLTVL.

The V call is TRBV9, the J call TRBJ1-5, with D uncertain. V lost 3 bases, J lost 0 bases, and 10 bases lay in between. CDR1 is SGDLS and CDR2 is YYNGEE in the germline V gene. This CDR3 has 15 amino acids. The CDR3 DNA reads as TGTGCCAGCAGCGGAGGGAGCAATAGCAATCAGCCCCAGCATTTT. Amino acid sequence: CASSGGSNSNQPQHF. The whole variable domain, remainder taken from reference TRBV9 and TRBJ1-5, is DSGVTQTPKHLITATGQRVTLRCSPRSGDLSVYWYQQSLDQGLQFLIQYYNGEERAKGNILERFSAQQFPDLHSELNLSSLELGDSALYFCASSGGSNSNQPQHFGDGTRLSIL.

This chain uses TRBV7-2 with TRBJ2-1; D gene uncertain. There are 13 residues in the CDR3. With 5 bases removed from V and 7 bases from J, the gap between germline ends came to 12 bases. CDR1 and CDR2 from the germline V gene are SGHTA and FQGNSA. The CDR3 sequence: CASSPPVVNEQFF. The CDR3 DNA is TGTGCCAGCAGCCCCCCCGTAGTAAATGAGCAGTTCTTC.